Listed below are T cell receptor beta chains from one sample, sequenced in a study of OX40 agonist ivuxolimab in advanced cancers. Repertoires were generated with immunoSEQ multiplex PCR, while TCRdb's copy carries only in-frame clones and drops some. This table holds nearly 60,000 clones, over 75% found once. The specimen was CD4+ or CD8+ T cells sorted from blood, collected in a trial of the OX40 agonist ivuxolimab. Receptors were obtained from an adult with an advanced solid tumor such as melanoma, head and neck, liver or kidney cancer. Both conserved end residues are part of each CDR3. The order of the fields is J gene, D gene, V gene, clone size, CDR3 DNA, CDR3 protein. The D gene is left open where the match is weak. A row's size may be missing; if present it is once, few, many or a size class.

J: TRBJ2-7; D: TRBD2; V: TRBV5-1; size: NA; DNA: TGCGCCAGCAGCTCCGGGACTAGCGGCGTTCGGCAGTACTTC; CDR3: CASSSGTSGVRQYF
J: TRBJ2-4; D: NA; V: TRBV28; size: NA; DNA: TGTGCCAGCAGTCACACCGGGGGAAGAGGAAACATTCAGTACTTC; CDR3: CASSHTGGRGNIQYF
J: TRBJ2-2; D: TRBD2; V: TRBV18; size: NA; DNA: TGTGCCAGCTCATCGGGACTAGCGGATACCGGGGAGCTGTTTTTT; CDR3: CASSSGLADTGELFF
J: TRBJ1-5; D: NA; V: TRBV5-6; size: NA; DNA: TGTGCCAGCAGCTTGGCCCACGGATGGAGTAATCAGCCCCAGCATTTT; CDR3: CASSLAHGWSNQPQHF
J: TRBJ1-4; D: NA; V: TRBV30; size: medium-sized; DNA: TGTGCCTGGAGTGGGGAAGGACGGCTGTTTTTT; CDR3: CAWSGEGRLFF
J: TRBJ2-1; D: NA; V: TRBV5-4; size: NA; DNA: TGTGCCAGCCAAATCGGGCAGTACAATGAGCAGTTCTTC; CDR3: CASQIGQYNEQFF
J: TRBJ2-3; D: NA; V: TRBV10-2; size: NA; DNA: TGCGCCAGCAGTGAGTCCGAGCCAGATACGCAGTATTTT; CDR3: CASSESEPDTQYF
J: TRBJ2-4; D: TRBD2; V: TRBV14; size: NA; DNA: TGTGCCAGCAGCCAACTAGCGGGTCTAGCCAAAAACATTCAGTACTTC; CDR3: CASSQLAGLAKNIQYF
J: TRBJ2-7; D: NA; V: TRBV21-1; size: few; DNA: TGTGCCAGCAGCATACTTGGCTACGAGCAGTACTTC; CDR3: CASSILGYEQYF
J: TRBJ2-2; D: NA; V: TRBV2; size: NA; DNA: TGTGCCAGCAGTGGGGGGGACGTCTCCGGGGAGCTGTTTTTT; CDR3: CASSGGDVSGELFF
J: TRBJ1-5; D: NA; V: TRBV28; size: NA; DNA: TGTGCCAGCATCCCAGGCAGGAGTGGCAATCAGCCCCAGCATTTT; CDR3: CASIPGRSGNQPQHF
J: TRBJ1-1; D: NA; V: TRBV5-1; size: NA; DNA: TGCGCCAGCAGCTCGGCGGTCGGGGACACTGAAGCTTTCTTT; CDR3: CASSSAVGDTEAFF
J: TRBJ1-4; D: NA; V: TRBV18; size: NA; DNA: TGTGCCAGCTCACCAGGGAGGGACGAAAAACTGTTTTTT; CDR3: CASSPGRDEKLFF
J: TRBJ1-6; D: TRBD1; V: TRBV9; size: NA; DNA: TGTGCCAGCAGCGCATCTGTGACAGGGGATTCACCCCTCCACTTT; CDR3: CASSASVTGDSPLHF
J: TRBJ1-4; D: NA; V: TRBV6-6; size: NA; DNA: TGTGCCAGCAGTCTGGCCTTCGGGGCTGCTAATGAAAAACTGTTTTTT; CDR3: CASSLAFGAANEKLFF
J: TRBJ1-1; D: NA; V: TRBV18; size: once; DNA: TGTGCCAGCTCATCGACAGCTGGCACTGAAGCTTTCTTT; CDR3: CASSSTAGTEAFF
J: TRBJ2-2; D: NA; V: TRBV5-1; size: NA; DNA: TGCGCCAGCAGCTTAAGGGGGGTGGACACCGGGGAGCTGTTTTTT; CDR3: CASSLRGVDTGELFF
J: TRBJ1-3; D: NA; V: TRBV14; size: NA; DNA: TGTGCCAGCAGCCAAGGATTGAGCTCTGGAAACACCATATATTTT; CDR3: CASSQGLSSGNTIYF
J: TRBJ1-2; D: NA; V: TRBV18; size: NA; DNA: TGTGCCAGCTCACCCCAACCACAGGGCGGTAACTATGGCTACACCTTC; CDR3: CASSPQPQGGNYGYTF
J: TRBJ2-7; D: NA; V: TRBV18; size: NA; DNA: TGTGCCAGCTCACCACCGCGTGGCCCCTACGAGCAGTACTTC; CDR3: CASSPPRGPYEQYF